The T cell receptor (beta chain) described here comes from a study of blood T cell repertoires in COVID-19. Study details: T cells, B-cell-depleted T cells, or PBMCs supplied cDNA or gDNA.

This CDR3 is built from 15 residues. TCRdb's table, derived via immunoSEQ multiplex PCR, lists solely in-frame clones and lacks some. This table has about 370,000 clones, 80% to 90% appearing once. Recruits, aged about 18 to 90 years, lived in around 24 US areas. Participants reported their clinical history, and cohort assignment relied on those reports. Two consecutive negative NP/OP PCR tests, clearance, or resolved symptoms defined Cohort 3 recovery. The TCR comes from a man aged 18 to 30 who had recovered from COVID-19. This chain uses TRBV21-1 with TRBJ1-1. TRBV21-1 is designated a pseudogene. Source material: PBMCs or T cells enriched from blood (not recorded which). The CDR3 loop is CASSKGGVRDTEAFF. As DNA, the CDR3 is TGTGCCAGCAGCAAAGGGGGGGTTAGGGACACTGAAGCTTTCTTT.